The rows below give T cell receptor beta chains drawn from one sample of a study of T-cell memory formation after mild COVID-19. TCRdb recomputed calls from the 5' RACE reads with MiXCR, one row per CDR3 protein. Found here are 280,000 or so distinct CDR3 sequences, 7% to 10% of them singletons; the top ten hold about 22%. The specimen sequenced was PBMCs or a T cell subset sorted from them (not recorded which). The source of these receptors is a man between 18 and 29 years old who had mild COVID-19 (a few samples of this study predate the infection). Cell type and time point are not known. CDR3s include the opening cysteine and the closing phenylalanine or tryptophan. The D gene is left open where the match is weak. Clone size is shown for a subset of rows, as once, few, many or a class of expanded clone.

16	TRBJ2-2	.	TRBV18	.	TGTGCCAGCTCACCTATCGGGGGCACGGACACCGGGGAGCTGTTTTTT	CASSPIGGTDTGELFF
16	TRBJ1-3	.	TRBV7-2	many	TGTGCCAGCAGCCCCCGACAGGTTCGCTCTGGAAACACCATATATTTT	CASSPRQVRSGNTIYF
11	TRBJ1-2	.	TRBV18	.	TGTGCCAGCTCAAATAGGGACGGCTACACCTTC	CASSNRDGYTF
14	TRBJ2-5	.	TRBV6-5	.	TGTGCCAGCAGTTATACGGGGGACCAAGAGACCCAGTACTTC	CASSYTGDQETQYF
13	TRBJ2-7	TRBD1	TRBV5-1	many	TGCGCCAGCACAGACAGGGGTGCCTACGAGCAGTACTTC	CASTDRGAYEQYF
16	TRBJ2-7	TRBD1	TRBV5-1	few	TGCGCCAGCAGCTTGGCTGCCGGGACAGGGTCCTACGAGCAGTACTTC	CASSLAAGTGSYEQYF
14	TRBJ2-1	.	TRBV30	.	TGTGCCTGGAGGTCACTGAACTCCTACAATGAGCAGTTCTTC	CAWRSLNSYNEQFF
13	TRBJ2-5	.	TRBV9	.	TGTGCCAGACGGGAGCAGTTAGAAGAGACCCAGTACTTC	CARREQLEETQYF
13	TRBJ2-3	.	TRBV30	few	TGTGCCTGGACCCTGGGGAGTGCAGATACGCAGTATTTT	CAWTLGSADTQYF
15	TRBJ2-4	.	TRBV5-1	.	TGCGCCAGCAGCTACCTTCAGGGGGGCAGAAACATTCAGTACTTC	CASSYLQGGRNIQYF
15	TRBJ2-1	.	TRBV20-1	few	TGCAGTTTTATGCGGCCTGGGGGTATAGTAAATGAGCAGTTCTTC	CSFMRPGGIVNEQFF
14	TRBJ2-7	.	TRBV7-2	many	TGTGCCAGCAGCTTAGCGGGGGGCGCCTACGAGCAGTACTTC	CASSLAGGAYEQYF
17	TRBJ2-2	TRBD1	TRBV14	few	TGTGCCAGCAGCCTAATAACAGGGGGCGCGTACACCGGGGAGCTGTTTTTT	CASSLITGGAYTGELFF
12	TRBJ2-1	.	TRBV28	.	TGTGCCAGCGGCGCGGGTTACAATGAGCAGTTCTTC	CASGAGYNEQFF
11	TRBJ2-3	.	TRBV10-3	few	TGTGCCACCTATGGCACAGATACGCAGTATTTT	CATYGTDTQYF
14	TRBJ1-4	.	TRBV15	.	TGTGCCACCAAGTTCGTGGTCGGCCATGAAAAACTGTTTTTT	CATKFVVGHEKLFF
15	TRBJ2-5	.	TRBV5-1	many	TGCGCCAGCAGCTTGGCCGGGTCAGGGGTGGAGACCCAGTACTTC	CASSLAGSGVETQYF
14	TRBJ2-7	TRBD2	TRBV20-1	.	TGCAGTGCTAGAGGCCTAGCGGGGTACTACGAGCAGTACTTC	CSARGLAGYYEQYF
14	TRBJ1-5	.	TRBV12-3/TRBV12-4	many	TGTGCCAGCAGTCTCAGTTTACAAACACAGCCCCAGCATTTT	CASSLSLQTQPQHF
12	TRBJ2-7	.	TRBV7-9	many	TGTGCCAGCAGCTTATGGTTCTACGAGCAGTACTTC	CASSLWFYEQYF
12	TRBJ2-5	.	TRBV2	few	TGTGCCAGCAGTGGCTTTGGCGAGACCCAGTACTTC	CASSGFGETQYF
13	TRBJ2-1	.	TRBV12-3/TRBV12-4	few	TGTGCCAGCGCCGACCCTGGAGGGAATGAGCAGTTCTTC	CASADPGGNEQFF
18	TRBJ2-5	TRBD1	TRBV4-1	many	TGCGCCAGCAGCCAAGGAGGGGACAGCGACCGATACCGGGAGACCCAGTACTTC	CASSQGGDSDRYRETQYF
16	TRBJ1-2	.	TRBV5-8	few	TGTGCCAGCAGATCGAACCTGCTGGGGGAGGGCTATGGCTACACCTTC	CASRSNLLGEGYGYTF
14	TRBJ2-2	TRBD1	TRBV6-5	.	TGTGCCAGCAAGACAGGGGGTAACACCGGGGAGCTGTTTTTT	CASKTGGNTGELFF
15	TRBJ2-5	.	TRBV6-6	many	TGTGCCAGCACTCAGCTCCCTAGGGGGGGGGAGACCCAGTACTTC	CASTQLPRGGETQYF
17	TRBJ1-6	TRBD1	TRBV20-1	few	TGCAGTGCTAGAGACCCGGACAGGGGGTTTTATAATTCACCCCTCCACTTT	CSARDPDRGFYNSPLHF
16	TRBJ2-3	TRBD2	TRBV7-2	.	TGTGCCAGCAGCTTAGGGACTAGCGGGAACACAGATACGCAGTATTTT	CASSLGTSGNTDTQYF
16	TRBJ2-3	TRBD2	TRBV4-2	.	TGTGCCAGCAGCCAAGAAGACAGCGGGGTTATTTATACGCAGTATTTT	CASSQEDSGVIYTQYF
17	TRBJ2-1	TRBD2	TRBV3-1	few	TGTGCCAGCAGCCATGCAGGACTAGCGGGGGAGAGCAATGAGCAGTTCTTC	CASSHAGLAGESNEQFF
13	TRBJ2-6	.	TRBV29-1	few	TGCAGCGTTAGAGGCCCTGGGGCCAACGTCCTGACTTTC	CSVRGPGANVLTF
14	TRBJ2-2	.	TRBV12-3/TRBV12-4	many	TGTGCCAGCAGTTTCGGACTGAACACCGGGGAGCTGTTTTTT	CASSFGLNTGELFF
13	TRBJ2-4	.	TRBV7-9	.	TGTGCCAGCAGCTTCCCCCCGGAGGTTATTCAGTACTTC	CASSFPPEVIQYF
12	TRBJ2-1	.	TRBV7-3	.	TGTGCCAGCAGCTTAATGGGCGGGGAACAGTTCTTC	CASSLMGGEQFF
14	TRBJ2-5	TRBD2	TRBV20-1	.	TGCAGTGCTCCCGGACTAGCGGGAGCTGAGACCCAGTACTTC	CSAPGLAGAETQYF
16	TRBJ1-4	TRBD1	TRBV5-4	.	TGTGCCAGCAGCTTGAAAACAGGGGGTATAGATGACAAACTGTTTTTT	CASSLKTGGIDDKLFF
12	TRBJ2-5	.	TRBV30	few	TGTGCCTGGAGTGTTCATGGGGAGACCCAGTACTTC	CAWSVHGETQYF
14	TRBJ2-1	TRBD1	TRBV25-1	few	TGTGCCAGTAACGACAGGGGGCCCTACAATGAGCAGTTCTTC	CASNDRGPYNEQFF
18	TRBJ1-5	TRBD1	TRBV7-3	.	TGTGCCAGCAGCCACGCGGGGGGACAGCGTCCTAGCAATCAGCCCCAGCATTTT	CASSHAGGQRPSNQPQHF
15	TRBJ2-7	TRBD1	TRBV5-5	.	TGTGCCAGCAGCTTGGAGCCGAGGGACAGGAACGAGCAGTACTTC	CASSLEPRDRNEQYF
12	TRBJ2-7	.	TRBV3-1	.	TGTGCCAGCAGCCATGAGAGCAGGCAGCAGTACTTC	CASSHESRQQYF
16	TRBJ2-3	TRBD2	TRBV20-1	few	TGCAGTGCTAGAGATCAAGCGGGGGCCGACACAGATACGCAGTATTTT	CSARDQAGADTDTQYF
13	TRBJ1-2	TRBD1	TRBV7-2	.	TGTGCCAGCAGCGTAGACAGGGACTATGGCTACACCTTC	CASSVDRDYGYTF
19	TRBJ1-4	.	TRBV12-3/TRBV12-4	few	TGTGCCAGCAGTTCCCCTGGGAGAAACACTTATGCAACTAATGAAAAACTGTTTTTT	CASSSPGRNTYATNEKLFF
15	TRBJ1-1	.	TRBV5-1	.	TGCGCCAGCAGCCGACTCCAGGGTGACAACACTGAAGCTTTCTTT	CASSRLQGDNTEAFF
14	TRBJ2-3	.	TRBV3-1	few	TGTGCCAGCAGCCCGGGGACTCCTCTGGATACGCAGTATTTT	CASSPGTPLDTQYF
14	TRBJ1-2	.	TRBV7-2	.	TGTGCCAGCAGCTTAGAACCGGGGACCTATGGCTACACCTTC	CASSLEPGTYGYTF
15	TRBJ2-2	.	TRBV5-5	many	TGTGCCAGCAGCTTGGTGGGGCTGAACACCGGGGAGCTGTTTTTT	CASSLVGLNTGELFF
14	TRBJ1-4	.	TRBV12-3/TRBV12-4	few	TGTGCCAGCAGATTAGGACAGATTAATGAAAAACTGTTTTTT	CASRLGQINEKLFF
15	TRBJ1-2	.	TRBV5-1	many	TGCGCCAGCAGCTCGTCCGGGATCCCCGATGGGGGCTACACCTTC	CASSSSGIPDGGYTF